The rows below give T cell receptor beta chains drawn from one sample of a study of T cell changes during pregnancy in multiple sclerosis. The data were produced by immunoSEQ multiplex PCR, yet TCRdb's version contains in-frame clones alone and is incomplete. This sample has about 50,000 clones; approximately 91% occur once, and the top ten carry around 0.29%. Sequencing was performed on CD4+ T cells from peripheral blood mononuclear cells, taken in the second trimester of pregnancy. The receptors were sampled from a female donor with multiple sclerosis, enrolled in a pregnancy study. CDR3s include the opening cysteine and the closing phenylalanine or tryptophan. The D gene is left open where the match is weak. Size tells how often a clone was seen (once, few, many) or the class of an expanded clone, and some rows leave it out.

d_gene,j_gene,abundance,v_gene,CDR3aa,CDR3nt
TRBD2,TRBJ2-3,-,TRBV9,CASSVGTSGADTQYF,TGTGCCAGCAGCGTGGGGACTAGCGGGGCAGATACGCAGTATTTT
TRBD2,TRBJ2-5,-,TRBV7-2,CASSAPGLAGGSLVRTQYF,TGTGCCAGCAGCGCTCCGGGACTAGCGGGGGGGTCCCTAGTTCGAACCCAGTACTTC
TRBD2,TRBJ2-5,-,TRBV30,CAWQRGRQETQYF,TGTGCCTGGCAGCGGGGACGCCAAGAGACCCAGTACTTC
TRBD2,TRBJ2-7,-,TRBV4-2,CASSSHLAGADSYEQYF,TGTGCCAGCAGCTCCCACCTAGCGGGGGCCGACTCCTACGAGCAGTACTTC
-,TRBJ2-1,once,TRBV5-4,CASRESGGDNEQFF,TGTGCCAGCAGGGAGAGTGGCGGGGACAATGAGCAGTTCTTC
-,TRBJ2-7,-,TRBV6-5,CASSYSSGTYEQYF,TGTGCCAGCAGTTACTCGTCGGGGACCTACGAGCAGTACTTC
-,TRBJ1-1,-,TRBV27,CASRAEMNTEAFF,TGTGCCAGCAGAGCCGAGATGAACACTGAAGCTTTCTTT
TRBD1,TRBJ1-1,-,TRBV4-2,CASSHLGQGNTEAFF,TGTGCCAGCAGCCATCTAGGACAGGGGAACACTGAAGCTTTCTTT
TRBD1,TRBJ1-4,-,TRBV6-5,CASSGQKGTNEKLFF,TGTGCCAGCTCGGGACAGAAGGGAACTAATGAAAAACTGTTTTTT
-,TRBJ1-1,-,TRBV27,CASNGLRGGSTEAFF,TGTGCCAGCAACGGCCTTCGCGGGGGAAGCACTGAAGCTTTCTTT
TRBD2,TRBJ2-1,-,TRBV18,CASSPVLAGGSSYNEQFF,TGTGCCAGCTCACCCGTACTAGCGGGGGGGTCGTCCTACAATGAGCAGTTCTTC
TRBD2,TRBJ2-5,-,TRBV5-1,CASGEAGGPRETQYF,TGCGCCAGCGGGGAAGCGGGGGGGCCTAGAGAGACCCAGTACTTC
-,TRBJ1-2,once,TRBV7-2,CASSLNQGLQDGYTF,TGTGCCAGCAGCTTAAACCAGGGACTCCAGGATGGCTACACCTTC
-,TRBJ2-7,-,TRBV18,CASSPPGRGQFEQYF,TGTGCCAGCTCACCCCCCGGGCGGGGGCAGTTCGAGCAGTACTTC
TRBD2,TRBJ2-2,once,TRBV7-3,CASSSRGAGELFF,TGTGCCAGCAGCTCCCGGGGGGCCGGGGAGCTGTTTTTT